This TCR beta chain is drawn from a study of blood T cell repertoires in COVID-19 (TCRdb year 2020). With regard to the full study: The collaborator samples originated in the United States, Italy and Spain and spanned the acute and convalescent phases of COVID-19. The prospective study material was composed of cDNA or gDNA derived from T cells, B-cell-depleted T cells, or PBMCs. Deeply sampled blood TCRbeta repertoires from subjects exposed to, actively infected with, or recovered from COVID-19 were included in the dataset. The repertoires were made available in a free public database intended to serve as a resource for research on the immune response to SARS-CoV-2. Samples came from the ongoing ImmuneRACE study (first 160 participants) plus 1,254 subjects from 6 global collaborators. The sample metadata nearly always contained a de-identified subject ID, COVID-19 status, age in years and sex. Where available, HLA class I and class II types were obtained from metadata supplied by the sample provider rather than from assay-based typing. The paper's findings and limits, for the study overall: How much clinical and demographic metadata was included differed by source and by participant, and the metadata was provided uncurated.

CDR1 and CDR2, per the germline V gene, are MDHEN and SYDVKM. The CDR3 starts with the cysteine, ends with the phenylalanine, and has 14 residues. Just CDR3 DNA is preserved here, 42 bases in frame from base 1. Deletion took 7 bases off V and 1 base off J, with a span of 12 bases between the germline ends. TCRbeta CDR3 regions were amplified from genomic DNA using the immunoSEQ Assay, a bias-controlled multiplex PCR. The paper's processing steps were these. The number of nucleated cells in each sample was estimated from the amplification of reference gene primers within the assay. Sequence reads were collapsed and filtered to measure the absolute abundance of every unique TCRbeta CDR3 rearrangement. Productive Simpson clonality was computed per sample as the square root of Simpson's diversity index over productive rearrangements. The source is immuneACCESS, and TCRdb retained only in-frame sequences with V and J called. Part of the clones is not carried over; for the studies checked, unresolved V genes explain less than half of this, and the remainder is unexplained. V and J calls and clone size are as listed in that table; D and trimming were resolved from the DNA. In all, the sample holds 250,000 to 300,000 clones, and 70% to 90% of those were seen once. Around 3.6% of the sample lies in the top ten.

The collaborating institutions used their own protocols to collect whole blood in K2EDTA tubes. Collaborator samples were shipped for TCRbeta analysis as frozen whole blood, isolated PBMCs, or DNA extracted from either sample type. There are a few counts of this clone. Its cognate antigen has yet to be identified. No much larger clone exists at a distance of one base, and base qualities are not known. Sequenced material: peripheral blood. The chain was built from TRBV28 and TRBJ2-3; possibly the D gene is TRBD2, per 6 matching bases. The sequence was collected from a man aged 18-30 years with active or convalescent COVID-19. The nucleotides read TGTGCCAGCAATTGGGGCGGGGGCACAGATACGCAGTATTTT. The resulting protein is CASNWGGGTDTQYF.